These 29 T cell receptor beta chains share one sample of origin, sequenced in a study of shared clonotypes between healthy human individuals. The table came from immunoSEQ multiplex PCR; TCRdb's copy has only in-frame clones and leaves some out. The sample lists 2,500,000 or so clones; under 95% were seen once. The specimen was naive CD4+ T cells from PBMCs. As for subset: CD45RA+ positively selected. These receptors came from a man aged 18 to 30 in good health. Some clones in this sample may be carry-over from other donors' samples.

The CDR3, as DNA: TGTGCCAGCAGCTTGGAGGGTCTTTTGAGCTCCTACGAGCAGTACTTC. Its translation: CASSLEGLLSSYEQYF. V and J are TRBV5-8 and TRBJ2-7; D unresolved. Germline CDR1 reads SGHTS; CDR2 reads YDEGEE. The CDR3 contains 16 residues. V lost 0 bases, J lost 0 bases, and 13 bases lay in between.

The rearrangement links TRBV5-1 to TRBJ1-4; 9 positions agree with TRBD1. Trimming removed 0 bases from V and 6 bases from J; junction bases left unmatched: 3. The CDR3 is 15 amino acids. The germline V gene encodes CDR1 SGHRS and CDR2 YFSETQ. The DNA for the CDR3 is TGCGCCAGCAGCTTGGCCGGGACAGGGTATGAAAAACTGTTTTTT. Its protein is CASSLAGTGYEKLFF.

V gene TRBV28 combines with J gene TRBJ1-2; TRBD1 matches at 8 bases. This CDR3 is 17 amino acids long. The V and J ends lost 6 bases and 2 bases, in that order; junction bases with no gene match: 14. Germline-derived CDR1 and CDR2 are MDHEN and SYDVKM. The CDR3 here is CASSSLTLGQGNYGYTF. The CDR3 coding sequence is TGTGCCAGCAGCTCCCTAACCCTAGGACAGGGAAACTATGGCTACACCTTC.

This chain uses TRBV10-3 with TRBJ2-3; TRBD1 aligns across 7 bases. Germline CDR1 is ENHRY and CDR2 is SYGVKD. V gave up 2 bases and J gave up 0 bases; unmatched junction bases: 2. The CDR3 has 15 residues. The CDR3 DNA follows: TGTGCCATCAGTGAGACAGGGGATAGCACAGATACGCAGTATTTT. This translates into CAISETGDSTDTQYF.

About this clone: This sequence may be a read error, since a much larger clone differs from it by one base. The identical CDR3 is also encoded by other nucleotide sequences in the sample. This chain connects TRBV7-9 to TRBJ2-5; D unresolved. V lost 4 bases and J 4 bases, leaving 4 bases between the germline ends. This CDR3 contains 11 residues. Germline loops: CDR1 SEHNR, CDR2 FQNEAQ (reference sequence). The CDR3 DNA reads TGTGCCAGCAGCTCCCGAGAGACCCAGTACTTC. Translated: CASSSRETQYF.

The CDR3 coding sequence is TGTGCCACCCAGGGGGGTTCCGAGCAGTACTTC. This encodes CATQGGSEQYF. The rearrangement uses TRBV28 and TRBJ2-7; a weak D match, TRBD1 (7 bases). Germline V gene data show CDR1 as MDHEN and CDR2 as SYDVKM. This CDR3 spans 11 amino acids. Trimming stripped 10 bases from V and 6 bases from J, with 13 bases between.

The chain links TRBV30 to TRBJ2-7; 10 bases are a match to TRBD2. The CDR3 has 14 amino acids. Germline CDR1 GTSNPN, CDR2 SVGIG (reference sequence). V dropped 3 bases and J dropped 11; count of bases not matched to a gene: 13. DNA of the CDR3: TGTGCCTGGAGGGGTCGGAGCGGGAGGGGGGCGAAGTACTTC. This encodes CAWRGRSGRGAKYF.

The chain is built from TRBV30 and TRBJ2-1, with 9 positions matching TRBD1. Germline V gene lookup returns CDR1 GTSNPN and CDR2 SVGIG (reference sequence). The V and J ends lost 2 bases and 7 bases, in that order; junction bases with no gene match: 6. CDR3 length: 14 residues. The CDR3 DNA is TGTGCCTGGAGTTCGGACAGGGGATGGAATGAGCAGTTCTTC. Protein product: CAWSSDRGWNEQFF.

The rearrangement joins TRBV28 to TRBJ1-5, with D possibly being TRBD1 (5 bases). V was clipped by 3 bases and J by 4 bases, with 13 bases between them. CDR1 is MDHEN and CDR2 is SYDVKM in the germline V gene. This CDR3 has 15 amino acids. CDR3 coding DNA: TGTGCCAGCAGTTTCCCCTGGGACCTAAATCAGCCCCAGCATTTT. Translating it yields CASSFPWDLNQPQHF. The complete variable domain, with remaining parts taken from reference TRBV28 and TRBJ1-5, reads DVKVTQSSRYLVKRTGEKVFLECVQDMDHENMFWYRQDPGLGLRLIYFSYDVKMKEKGDIPEGYSVSREKKERFSLILESASTNQTSMYLCASSFPWDLNQPQHFGDGTRLSIL.

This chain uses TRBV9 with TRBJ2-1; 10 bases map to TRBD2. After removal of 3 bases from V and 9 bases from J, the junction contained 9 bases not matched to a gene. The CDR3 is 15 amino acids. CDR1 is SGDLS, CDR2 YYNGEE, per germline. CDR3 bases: TGTGCCAGCAGCGACAGGCTAGCGGGAGTTGGTGAGCAGTTCTTC. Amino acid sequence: CASSDRLAGVGEQFF.

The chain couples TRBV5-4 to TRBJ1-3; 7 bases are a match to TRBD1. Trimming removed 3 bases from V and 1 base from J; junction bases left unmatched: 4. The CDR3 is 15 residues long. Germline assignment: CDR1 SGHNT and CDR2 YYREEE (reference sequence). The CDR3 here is CASSYAGGSGNTIYF. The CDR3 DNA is TGTGCCAGCAGCTACGCAGGGGGGTCTGGAAACACCATATATTTT.

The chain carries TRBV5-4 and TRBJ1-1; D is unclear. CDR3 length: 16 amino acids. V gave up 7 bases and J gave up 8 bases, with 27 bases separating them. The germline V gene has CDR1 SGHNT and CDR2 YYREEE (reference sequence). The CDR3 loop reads CASESAPNIGPAEAFF. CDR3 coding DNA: TGTGCCAGCGAGTCCGCCCCAAACATAGGTCCAGCGGAAGCTTTCTTT.

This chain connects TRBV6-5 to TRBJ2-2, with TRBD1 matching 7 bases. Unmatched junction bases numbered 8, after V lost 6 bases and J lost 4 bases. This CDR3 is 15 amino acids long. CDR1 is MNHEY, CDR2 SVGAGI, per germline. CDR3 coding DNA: TGTGCCAGCAGGGGCGGACAGGCATTCACCGGGGAGCTGTTTTTT. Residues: CASRGGQAFTGELFF.

As DNA, the CDR3 is TGTGCCAGCAGTTGGACCAAGGGGTTGGGCTATGGCTACACCTTC. Protein sequence: CASSWTKGLGYGYTF. The chain has TRBV6-5 and TRBJ1-2, with TRBD1 as a possible D gene (5 bases). The CDR3 runs to 15 residues. The germline V gene encodes CDR1 MNHEY and CDR2 SVGAGI. With 4 bases removed from V and 4 bases from J, the gap between germline ends came to 16 bases.

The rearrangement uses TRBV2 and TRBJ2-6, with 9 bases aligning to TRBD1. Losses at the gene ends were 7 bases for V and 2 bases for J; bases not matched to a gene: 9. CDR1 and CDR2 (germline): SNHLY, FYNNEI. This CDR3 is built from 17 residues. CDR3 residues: CASIGTGIVAGANVLTF. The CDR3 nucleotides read TGTGCCAGCATTGGGACAGGGATCGTCGCTGGGGCCAACGTCCTGACTTTC.

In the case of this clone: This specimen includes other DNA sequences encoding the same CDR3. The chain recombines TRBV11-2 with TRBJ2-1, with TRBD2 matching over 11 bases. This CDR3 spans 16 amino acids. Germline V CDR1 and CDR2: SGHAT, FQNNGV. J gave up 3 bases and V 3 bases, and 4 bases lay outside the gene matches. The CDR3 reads CASSFGTSGGYNEQFF. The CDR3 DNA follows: TGTGCCAGCAGCTTTGGGACTAGCGGAGGCTACAATGAGCAGTTCTTC.

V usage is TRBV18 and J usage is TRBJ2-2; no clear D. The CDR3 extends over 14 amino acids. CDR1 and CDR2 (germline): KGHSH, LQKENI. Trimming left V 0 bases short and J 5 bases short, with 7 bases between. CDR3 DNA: TGTGCCAGCTCACCACCGTCGTCGACCGGGGAGCTGTTTTTT. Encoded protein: CASSPPSSTGELFF.

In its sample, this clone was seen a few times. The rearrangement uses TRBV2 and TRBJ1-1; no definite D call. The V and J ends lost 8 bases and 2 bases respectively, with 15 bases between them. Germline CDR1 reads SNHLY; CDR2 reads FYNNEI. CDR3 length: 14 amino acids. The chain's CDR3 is CASRTDFVNTEAFF. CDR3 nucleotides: TGTGCCAGCCGAACGGACTTTGTTAACACTGAAGCTTTCTTT. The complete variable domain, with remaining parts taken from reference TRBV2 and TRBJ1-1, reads EPEVTQTPSHQVTQMGQEVILRCVPISNHLYFYWYRQILGQKVEFLVSFYNNEISEKSEIFDDQFSVERPDGSNFTLKIRSTKLEDSAMYFCASRTDFVNTEAFFGQGTRLTVV.

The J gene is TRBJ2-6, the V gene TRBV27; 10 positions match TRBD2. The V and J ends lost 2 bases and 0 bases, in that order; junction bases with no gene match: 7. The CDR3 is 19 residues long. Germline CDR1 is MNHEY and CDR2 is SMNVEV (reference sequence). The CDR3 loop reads CASSLKGLATSSGANVLTF. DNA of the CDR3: TGTGCCAGCAGTTTAAAGGGACTAGCGACAAGCTCTGGGGCCAACGTCCTGACTTTC.

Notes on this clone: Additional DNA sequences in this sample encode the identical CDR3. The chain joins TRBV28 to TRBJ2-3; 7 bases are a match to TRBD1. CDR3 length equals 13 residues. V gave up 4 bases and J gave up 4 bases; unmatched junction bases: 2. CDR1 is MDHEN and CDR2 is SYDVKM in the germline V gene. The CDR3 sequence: CASSSGQADTQYF. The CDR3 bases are TGTGCCAGCAGTTCCGGACAGGCAGATACGCAGTATTTT.

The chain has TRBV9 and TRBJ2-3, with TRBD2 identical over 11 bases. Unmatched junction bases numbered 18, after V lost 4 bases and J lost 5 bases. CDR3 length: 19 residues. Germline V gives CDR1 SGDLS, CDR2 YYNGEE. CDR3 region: CASSPPPRGSGRAIDTQYF. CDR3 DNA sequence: TGTGCCAGCAGCCCCCCGCCCCGGGGTAGCGGGAGGGCCATAGATACGCAGTATTTT.

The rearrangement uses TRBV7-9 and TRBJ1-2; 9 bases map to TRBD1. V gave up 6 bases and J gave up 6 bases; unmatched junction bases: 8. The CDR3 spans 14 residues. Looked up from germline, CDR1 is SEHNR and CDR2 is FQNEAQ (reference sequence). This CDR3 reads CASRPPGQGHGYTF. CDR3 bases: TGTGCCAGCAGGCCACCGGGACAGGGCCATGGCTACACCTTC.

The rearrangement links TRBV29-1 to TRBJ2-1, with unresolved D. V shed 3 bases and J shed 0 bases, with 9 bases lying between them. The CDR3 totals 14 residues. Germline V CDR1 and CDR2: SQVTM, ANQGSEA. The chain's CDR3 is CSVDGVSSYNEQFF. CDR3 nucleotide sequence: TGCAGCGTTGATGGCGTTAGCTCCTACAATGAGCAGTTCTTC.

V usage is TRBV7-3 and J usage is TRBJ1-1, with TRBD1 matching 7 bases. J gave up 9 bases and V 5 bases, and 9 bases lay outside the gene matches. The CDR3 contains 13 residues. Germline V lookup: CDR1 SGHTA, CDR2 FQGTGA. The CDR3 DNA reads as TGTGCCAGCAGCCCGAATCAGGGGGGCCAAGCTTTCTTT. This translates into CASSPNQGGQAFF.

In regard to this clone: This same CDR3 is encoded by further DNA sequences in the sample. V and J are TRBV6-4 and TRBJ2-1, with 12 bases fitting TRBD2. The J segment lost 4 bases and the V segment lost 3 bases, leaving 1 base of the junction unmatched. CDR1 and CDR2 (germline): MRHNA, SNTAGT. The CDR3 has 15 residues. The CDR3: CASSEGTSGYNEQFF. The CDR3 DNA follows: TGTGCCAGCAGTGAGGGGACTAGCGGGTACAATGAGCAGTTCTTC.

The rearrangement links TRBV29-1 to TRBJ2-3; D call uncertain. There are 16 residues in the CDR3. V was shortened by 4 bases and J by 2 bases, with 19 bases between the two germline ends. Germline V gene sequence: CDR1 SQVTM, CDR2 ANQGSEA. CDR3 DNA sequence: TGCAGCGTTGTCGGGTTCCGCACCCGCTCCACAGATACGCAGTATTTT. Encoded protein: CSVVGFRTRSTDTQYF.

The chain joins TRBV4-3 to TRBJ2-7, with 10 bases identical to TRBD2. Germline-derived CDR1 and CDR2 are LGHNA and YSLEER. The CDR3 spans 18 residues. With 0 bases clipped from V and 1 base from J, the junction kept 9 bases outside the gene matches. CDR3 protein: CASSQDRASGSPSYEQYF. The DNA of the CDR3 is TGCGCCAGCAGCCAAGACCGGGCTAGCGGGAGTCCTTCCTACGAGCAGTACTTC.

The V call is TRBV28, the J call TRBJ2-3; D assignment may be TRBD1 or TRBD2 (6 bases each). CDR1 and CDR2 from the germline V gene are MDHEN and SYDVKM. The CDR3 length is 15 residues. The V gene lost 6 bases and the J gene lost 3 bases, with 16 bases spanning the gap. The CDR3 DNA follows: TGTGCCAGCAGCTCTCTAGGGGGGCGGACAGATACGCAGTATTTT. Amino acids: CASSSLGGRTDTQYF.

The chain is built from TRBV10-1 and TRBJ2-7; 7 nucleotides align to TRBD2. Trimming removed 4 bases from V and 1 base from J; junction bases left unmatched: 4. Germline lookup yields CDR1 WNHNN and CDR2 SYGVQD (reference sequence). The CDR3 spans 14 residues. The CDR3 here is CASSGIGGSYEQYF. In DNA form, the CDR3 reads TGCGCCAGCAGTGGGATCGGGGGGTCCTACGAGCAGTACTTC.